This TCR beta chain was recovered during a study of blood T cells in healthy people across ages. Study summary: Roughly one uniquely barcoded beta molecule per two T cells was captured. General study findings and limits: More naive CD4+ cells and higher diversity marked long-lived donors relative to aged donors. The unsorted PBMCs prevented any conclusive comparison of naive versus antigen-experienced cells.

A second 7 to 11 cycle PCR used barcoded and J-beta primers. TCRdb redid the calling of the 5' RACE reads with MiXCR, one entry per CDR3 protein. The sample records more than 800,000 distinct CDR3 sequences, 40% to 45% being singletons. Aged about 6 to 95, donors were systemically healthy Caucasians from Russia. This CDR3 spans 14 amino acids. Germline-derived CDR1 and CDR2 are MDHEN and SYDVKM. V lost 5 bases to trimming and J lost 5 bases, with 15 bases between them. On this clonotype: Its target is not known.

The source is a woman in her fifties or sixties in good health. The V and J genes are TRBV28 and TRBJ1-2, with TRBD1 as a possible D gene (6 bases). Sequencing was done on a sample of blood. The CDR3 protein is CASSRSGAKYGYTF. The CDR3 DNA reads as TGTGCCAGCAGTCGCTCGGGGGCGAAGTATGGCTACACCTTC.